This T cell receptor (beta chain) was retrieved from a study of blood T cells in healthy people across ages. The CDR3 loop spans 14 amino acids. V was clipped by 10 bases and J by 1 base, with 16 bases between them. Germline V lookup: CDR1 MNHNS, CDR2 SASEGT. Sample-barcoded 5' priming and a J-beta primer mix drove a second PCR of 7 to 11 cycles. MiXCR, applied by TCRdb to the 5' RACE reads, yields one record per CDR3 protein. Of around 690,000 distinct CDR3 sequences listed, approximately 59% are singletons. V and J are TRBV6-1 and TRBJ1-2, with a weak D call TRBD1 (5 bases). Sequences were obtained from blood. This TCR was sampled from a man between 60 and 75 years old in good health. CDR3 nucleotides: TGTGCCACCGGGTTCAGGGCCATTAACTATGGCTACACCTTC. The encoded protein is CATGFRAINYGYTF.